The 27 T cell receptor beta chains presented below share a single source sample, sequenced in a study of blood T cell repertoires in COVID-19. The assay was immunoSEQ multiplex PCR, and TCRdb's table has in-frame clones only and misses some. Here the sample spans roughly 150,000 clones, around 89% being singletons. Material: peripheral blood. These TCRs come from a woman older than 75 with acute or convalescent COVID-19.

The chain employs TRBV3-1 (or the pseudogene TRBV3-2) and TRBJ1-1; maybe TRBD1 (5 bases). There are 14 residues in the CDR3. Germline V CDR1 and CDR2: LGHDT, YNNKEL (reference sequence). V lost 1 base, J lost 4 bases, and 10 bases lay in between. CDR3 amino acids: CASSQVWQGTEAFF. The DNA for the CDR3 is TGTGCCAGCAGCCAAGTCTGGCAGGGCACTGAAGCTTTCTTT.

The genes are TRBV6-5 and TRBJ2-1, with unresolved D. Germline-derived CDR1 and CDR2 are MNHEY and SVGAGI. The CDR3 spans 15 residues. Trimming stripped 4 bases from V and 3 bases from J, with 13 bases between. This CDR3 is CASSSSDKRYNEQFF. CDR3 coding DNA: TGTGCCAGCAGTTCATCCGACAAACGCTACAATGAGCAGTTCTTC.

This sequence joins TRBV5-1 and TRBJ2-7; 14 positions agree with TRBD2. The CDR3 sequence is 15 residues long. CDR1 is SGHRS and CDR2 is YFSETQ in the germline V gene. V lost 3 bases to trimming and J lost 4 bases; unmatched junction nucleotides: 3. The CDR3 sequence: CASSSGLAGAYEQYF. CDR3 DNA: TGCGCCAGCAGCTCGGGACTAGCGGGGGCTTACGAGCAGTACTTC.

The rearrangement uses TRBV5-1 and TRBJ1-4; D possibly corresponds to TRBD1 (5 bases). The CDR3 loop spans 17 amino acids. Germline V lookup: CDR1 SGHRS, CDR2 YFSETQ. V lost 0 bases, J lost 2 bases, and 14 bases lay in between. CDR3 sequence (DNA): TGCGCCAGCAGCTTGGCCATAAGGGAGGGGACTAATGAAAAACTGTTTTTT. Translation gives CASSLAIREGTNEKLFF.

This clone was seen once. Other DNA sequences in the sample encode the same CDR3. V gene TRBV5-1 combines with J gene TRBJ1-1, with D possibly TRBD1 on 5 matching bases. The germline V and J ends were trimmed by 0 bases and 0 bases, with 9 bases remaining between them. The CDR3 extends over 15 amino acids. Germline V gene lookup returns CDR1 SGHRS and CDR2 YFSETQ. In DNA, the CDR3 is TGCGCCAGCAGCTTGGGTGGACAAATGAACACTGAAGCTTTCTTT. Its translation: CASSLGGQMNTEAFF.

The J gene is TRBJ1-1, the V gene TRBV7-3, with D unresolved. The length of the CDR3 is 13 residues. The germline V and J ends were trimmed by 4 bases and 1 base, with 7 bases remaining between them. Germline V gene data show CDR1 as SGHTA and CDR2 as FQGTGA. CDR3 loop: CASSYAENTEAFF. The CDR3 bases are TGTGCCAGCAGCTATGCAGAGAACACTGAAGCTTTCTTT.

V and J are TRBV30 and TRBJ2-1; 9 nucleotides match TRBD1. Trimming cost V 2 bases and J 0 bases; bases outside gene matches: 14. This CDR3 has 19 residues. Germline CDR1 reads GTSNPN; CDR2 reads SVGIG (reference sequence). CDR3: CAWSPYRGQRQGSYNEQFF. In DNA form, the CDR3 reads TGTGCCTGGAGTCCCTACAGGGGGCAAAGACAAGGCTCCTACAATGAGCAGTTCTTC.

The CDR3 sequence: CASTTGGSYNSPLHF. For the CDR3, the DNA is TGTGCCAGCACAACAGGGGGTTCCTATAATTCACCCCTCCACTTT. The rearrangement uses TRBV6-5 and TRBJ1-6; 8 nucleotides agree with TRBD1. Germline V gives CDR1 MNHEY, CDR2 SVGAGI. The CDR3 loop spans 15 amino acids. With V trimmed by 7 bases and J by 1 base, 3 bases remained unmatched.

This clone appeared a single time. The CDR3 region is CASSHTPDRDTEAFF. The CDR3 region has the DNA TGCGCCAGCAGCCACACCCCGGACAGGGATACTGAAGCTTTCTTT. The chain joins TRBV5-1 to TRBJ1-1; 8 bases are a match to TRBD1. There are 15 residues in the CDR3. The junction had 10 bases not matched to a gene; V was cut back by 4 bases and J by 5 bases. Germline CDR1 and CDR2: SGHRS and YFSETQ.

This clone showed up just a few times. This chain connects TRBV2 to TRBJ1-2; a possible D gene is TRBD1 (6 bases). The CDR3 contains 13 residues. Germline V lookup: CDR1 SNHLY, CDR2 FYNNEI. V was clipped by 7 bases and J by 4 bases, with 13 bases between them. The CDR3 spells CASTGQLLYGYTF. CDR3 coding DNA: TGTGCCAGCACCGGACAGCTTCTCTATGGCTACACCTTC.

The chain combines TRBV6-5 with TRBJ2-7; D is possibly TRBD2 (5 bases). The CDR3 sequence is 14 residues long. The V gene lost 6 bases and the J gene lost 0 bases, with 12 bases spanning the gap. From germline, CDR1 is MNHEY and CDR2 SVGAGI. CDR3 protein: CASSPRVFSYEQYF. The CDR3 nucleotides read TGTGCCAGCAGCCCGAGGGTCTTCTCCTACGAGCAGTACTTC.

The genes are TRBV30 and TRBJ1-6; D gene uncertain. The germline V gene has CDR1 GTSNPN and CDR2 SVGIG (reference sequence). The V gene lost 1 base and the J gene lost 3 bases, with 10 bases spanning the gap. This CDR3 is built from 15 residues. The chain's CDR3 is CAWSGPDFYNSPLHF. The CDR3 nucleotides are TGTGCCTGGAGTGGGCCCGACTTCTATAATTCACCCCTCCACTTT. Together with reference TRBV30 and TRBJ1-6, the CDR3 gives the full variable domain: SQTIHQWPATLVQPVGSPLSLECTVEGTSNPNLYWYRQAAGRGLQLLFYSVGIGQISSEVPQNLSASRPQDRQFILSSKKLLLSDSGFYLCAWSGPDFYNSPLHFGNGTRLTVT.

This sequence joins TRBV5-5 and TRBJ1-6, with a tentative D call TRBD1 (6 bases). V gave up 4 bases and J gave up 7 bases, with 9 bases separating them. CDR1 and CDR2 from the germline V gene are SGHKS and YYEKEE (reference sequence). The CDR3 runs 13 residues. The CDR3, as DNA: TGTGCCAGCAGCGTTACAGGGAATTCACCCCTCCACTTT. This codes for CASSVTGNSPLHF.

The V and J genes are TRBV25-1 and TRBJ1-2; D is possibly TRBD1 (5 bases). There are 13 residues in the CDR3. V lost 2 bases to trimming and J lost 5 bases, with 9 bases between them. CDR1 and CDR2 (germline): MGHDK, SYGVNS. CDR3 loop: CASSEGQDYGYTF. The CDR3, as DNA: TGTGCCAGCAGTGAAGGACAAGATTATGGCTACACCTTC.

The chain has TRBV12-3 or TRBV12-4 and TRBJ1-2, with 8 nucleotides matching TRBD1. The CDR3 is 13 amino acids. J was trimmed by 6 bases and V by 6 bases; bases with no gene match: 6. Written as DNA, the CDR3 is TGTGCCAGCAGACTACAGGGGGTCGATGGCTACACCTTC. It is translated as CASRLQGVDGYTF.

The genes are TRBV5-6 and TRBJ2-3; no clear D. Trimming shortened V by 2 bases and J by 1 base, and 5 bases separated the two germline ends. This CDR3 is built from 13 residues. The V gene's germline CDR1 is SGHDT and CDR2 YYEEEE. The CDR3 DNA is TGTGCCAGCAGCTTTACACGCACAGATACGCAGTATTTT. It yields the protein CASSFTRTDTQYF.

J is TRBJ2-2 and V is TRBV2; 10 positions match TRBD2. V trimming: 7 bases; J trimming: 6 bases; junction bases outside the gene matches: 8. The CDR3 is 15 residues long. Germline V gene lookup returns CDR1 SNHLY and CDR2 FYNNEI. For the CDR3, the DNA is TGTGCCAGCACCCTAGCGGGGGCTGGATCCGGGGAGCTGTTTTTT. Amino acids: CASTLAGAGSGELFF. The full variable domain, completed using reference TRBV2 and TRBJ2-2, is EPEVTQTPSHQVTQMGQEVILRCVPISNHLYFYWYRQILGQKVEFLVSFYNNEISEKSEIFDDQFSVERPDGSNFTLKIRSTKLEDSAMYFCASTLAGAGSGELFFGEGSRLTVL.

The genes are TRBV18 and TRBJ2-2; D perhaps matches TRBD2 (5 bases). With 5 bases removed from V and 1 base from J, the gap between germline ends came to 8 bases. There are 14 residues in the CDR3. Germline-derived CDR1 and CDR2 are KGHSH and LQKENI. In nucleotides, the CDR3 is TGTGCCAGCTCAGGCGGAGGGAACACCGGGGAGCTGTTTTTT. It specifies CASSGGGNTGELFF.

This chain's CDR3 is CASTPTEYPVNYGYTF. The CDR3 DNA reads as TGTGCCAGCACCCCGACAGAATATCCTGTTAACTATGGCTACACCTTC. V and J are TRBV21-1 and TRBJ1-2; TRBD1 was called by the table and not checked on the DNA. TRBV21-1 is marked as a pseudogene. The CDR3 totals 16 residues.

The chain recombines TRBV4-2 with TRBJ1-4; the D is unclear. The CDR3 contains 14 residues. Germline V gene sequence: CDR1 LGHNA, CDR2 YNFKEQ. Trimming shortened V by 1 base and J by 7 bases, and 10 bases separated the two germline ends. CDR3 sequence reads: CASSQAGIGEKLFF. For the CDR3, the DNA is TGTGCCAGCAGCCAAGCGGGGATCGGTGAAAAACTGTTTTTT.

This sequence joins TRBV30 and TRBJ1-5; a weak D match, TRBD1 (6 bases). Germline lookup yields CDR1 GTSNPN and CDR2 SVGIG (reference sequence). Trimming took 5 bases from V and 3 from J, leaving 11 bases between them. This CDR3 region has 13 residues. The CDR3 DNA follows: TGTGCCTGGGCCCAGGGGCCCAATCAGCCCCAGCATTTT. Its protein is CAWAQGPNQPQHF.

V and J are TRBV5-1 and TRBJ2-3; 9 nucleotides match TRBD2. Germline CDR1 is SGHRS and CDR2 is YFSETQ. With 3 bases clipped from V and 1 base from J, the junction kept 6 bases outside the gene matches. CDR3 size: 16 residues. CDR3 in DNA: TGCGCCAGCAGCTCGGTCCCTAGCGGGGGCACAGATACGCAGTATTTT. It specifies CASSSVPSGGTDTQYF.

The chain couples TRBV5-1 to TRBJ2-1; a weak D match, TRBD2 (5 bases). V was cut by 0 bases and J by 4 bases, with 14 bases left in between. Germline loops: CDR1 SGHRS, CDR2 YFSETQ. The CDR3 sequence is 16 residues long. This CDR3 is CASSLGDRTLYNEQFF. The CDR3 nucleotides are TGCGCCAGCAGCTTGGGAGATCGGACTCTATACAATGAGCAGTTCTTC.

The genes are TRBV19 and TRBJ1-2; D remains unclear. Germline V gene data show CDR1 as LNHDA and CDR2 as SQIVND (reference sequence). V was cut by 1 base and J by 2 bases, with 8 bases left in between. This CDR3 contains 14 residues. CDR3 coding DNA: TGTGCCAGTAGTATAGCCCCGAGGAACTATGGCTACACCTTC. Encoded protein: CASSIAPRNYGYTF.

The CDR3 loop reads CASSSYETQYF. CDR3 nucleotides: TGTGCCAGCAGTTCGTATGAGACGCAGTATTTT. The chain is built from TRBV12-3 or TRBV12-4 and TRBJ2-3, with unresolved D. The ends were cut back, 4 bases at V and 9 bases at J, with 8 bases in the middle. This CDR3 comprises 11 residues.

As DNA, the CDR3 is TGCGCCAGCAGCTCCCTGGGGACAGGGGGCGAGCAGTACTTC. This sequence encodes CASSSLGTGGEQYF. The chain couples TRBV5-1 to TRBJ2-7; 11 bases are a match to TRBD1. J was trimmed by 6 bases and V by 3 bases; bases with no gene match: 5. Per germline, CDR1 SGHRS and CDR2 YFSETQ. The CDR3 covers 14 residues.

J is TRBJ2-7 and V is TRBV5-1; D perhaps matches TRBD2 (5 bases). Germline assignment: CDR1 SGHRS and CDR2 YFSETQ. There are 15 residues in the CDR3. The V end was cut by 0 bases, the J end by 0 bases, with 10 bases between. The CDR3 spells CASSLEGGYSYEQYF. In DNA form, the CDR3 reads TGCGCCAGCAGCTTGGAGGGCGGGTACTCCTACGAGCAGTACTTC.